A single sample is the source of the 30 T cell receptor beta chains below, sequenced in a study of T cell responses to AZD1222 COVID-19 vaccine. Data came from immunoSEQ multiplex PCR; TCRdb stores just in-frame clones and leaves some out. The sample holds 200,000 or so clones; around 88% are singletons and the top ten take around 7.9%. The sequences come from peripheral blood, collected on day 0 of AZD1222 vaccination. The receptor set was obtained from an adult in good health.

In DNA form, the CDR3 reads TGCGCCAGCAGCCAAGAAGCCTCAGGGGGCGGGGAAAAACTGTTTTTT. Protein product: CASSQEASGGGEKLFF. This rearrangement joins TRBV4-1 to TRBJ1-4; TRBD1 matches at 8 bases. This CDR3 spans 16 amino acids. V lost 0 bases and J lost 8; bases outside the gene matches: 8. The V gene's germline CDR1 is MGHRA and CDR2 YSYEKL.

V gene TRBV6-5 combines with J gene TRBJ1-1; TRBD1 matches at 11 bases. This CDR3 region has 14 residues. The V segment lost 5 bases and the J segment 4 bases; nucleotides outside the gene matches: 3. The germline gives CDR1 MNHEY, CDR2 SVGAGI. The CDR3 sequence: CASSPGTGGTEAFF. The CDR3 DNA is TGTGCCAGCAGTCCCGGGACAGGGGGCACTGAAGCTTTCTTT.

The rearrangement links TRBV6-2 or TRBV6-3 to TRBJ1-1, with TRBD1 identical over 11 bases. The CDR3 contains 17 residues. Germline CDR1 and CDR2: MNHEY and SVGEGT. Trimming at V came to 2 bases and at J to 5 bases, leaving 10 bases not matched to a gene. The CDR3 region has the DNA TGTGCCAGCAGTTACATGGGACAGGGGGGTATCGGGACTGAAGCTTTCTTT. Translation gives CASSYMGQGGIGTEAFF.

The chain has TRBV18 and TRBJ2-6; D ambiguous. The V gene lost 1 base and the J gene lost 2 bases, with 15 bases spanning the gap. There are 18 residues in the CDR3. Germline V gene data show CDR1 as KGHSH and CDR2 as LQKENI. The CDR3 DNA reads TGTGCCAGCTCACCACTTACAGCCAGGTCGGCTGGGGCCAACGTCCTGACTTTC. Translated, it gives CASSPLTARSAGANVLTF.

The CDR3 sequence: CASSPRGHVTYEQYF. Here the CDR3 DNA reads TGTGCCAGTAGCCCGCGAGGGCACGTTACCTACGAGCAGTACTTC. The chain links TRBV19 to TRBJ2-7; D might be TRBD2 (5 bases). V gave up 6 bases and J gave up 2 bases, with 17 bases separating them. Germline assignment: CDR1 LNHDA and CDR2 SQIVND (reference sequence). The CDR3 has 15 residues.

CDR3 in amino acids: CASSQGLPGQTFYGYTF. The CDR3 DNA is TGTGCCAGCAGCCAAGGATTACCGGGACAGACTTTCTATGGCTACACCTTC. This sequence joins TRBV3-1 (or the pseudogene TRBV3-2) and TRBJ1-2; 7 bases match TRBD1. This CDR3 is built from 17 residues. From germline, CDR1 is LGHDT and CDR2 YNNKEL (reference sequence). Losses at the gene ends were 1 base for V and 4 bases for J; bases not matched to a gene: 12.

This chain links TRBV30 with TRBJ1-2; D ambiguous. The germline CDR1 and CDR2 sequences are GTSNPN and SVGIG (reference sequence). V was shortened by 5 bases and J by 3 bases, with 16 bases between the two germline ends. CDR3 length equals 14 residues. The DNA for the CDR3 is TGTGCCTGGTGGCGCAGTATTACTGACTATGGCTACACCTTC. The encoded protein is CAWWRSITDYGYTF.

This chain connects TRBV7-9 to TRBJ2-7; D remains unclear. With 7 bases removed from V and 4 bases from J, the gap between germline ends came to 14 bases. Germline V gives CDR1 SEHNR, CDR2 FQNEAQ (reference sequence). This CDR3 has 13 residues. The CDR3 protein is CASNYLQGYEQYF. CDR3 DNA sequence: TGTGCCAGCAACTACCTTCAAGGGTACGAGCAGTACTTC.

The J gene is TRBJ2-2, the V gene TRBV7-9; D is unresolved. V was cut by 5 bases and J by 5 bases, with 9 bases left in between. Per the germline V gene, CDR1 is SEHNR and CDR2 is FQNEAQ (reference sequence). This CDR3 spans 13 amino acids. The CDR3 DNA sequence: TGTGCCAGCAGCCCCCTTCGAACCGGGGAGCTGTTTTTT. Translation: CASSPLRTGELFF.

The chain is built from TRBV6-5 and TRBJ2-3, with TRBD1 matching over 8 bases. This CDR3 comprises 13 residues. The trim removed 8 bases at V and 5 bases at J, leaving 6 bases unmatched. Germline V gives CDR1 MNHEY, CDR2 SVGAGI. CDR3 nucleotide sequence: TGTGCCAGCTCCAGGGGGCGGGGAGATACGCAGTATTTT. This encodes CASSRGRGDTQYF.

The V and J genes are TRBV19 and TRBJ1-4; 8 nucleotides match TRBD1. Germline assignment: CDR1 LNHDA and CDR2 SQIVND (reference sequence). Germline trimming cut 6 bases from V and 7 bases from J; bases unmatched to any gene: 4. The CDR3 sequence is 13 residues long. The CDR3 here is CASSSGTGEKLFF. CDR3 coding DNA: TGTGCCAGTAGCAGCGGGACAGGTGAAAAACTGTTTTTT.

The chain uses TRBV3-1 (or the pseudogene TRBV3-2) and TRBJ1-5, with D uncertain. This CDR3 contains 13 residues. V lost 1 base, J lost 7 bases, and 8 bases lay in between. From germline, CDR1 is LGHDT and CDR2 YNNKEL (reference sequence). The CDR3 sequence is CASSQAAGQPQHF. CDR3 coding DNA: TGTGCCAGCAGCCAAGCCGCGGGGCAGCCCCAGCATTTT.

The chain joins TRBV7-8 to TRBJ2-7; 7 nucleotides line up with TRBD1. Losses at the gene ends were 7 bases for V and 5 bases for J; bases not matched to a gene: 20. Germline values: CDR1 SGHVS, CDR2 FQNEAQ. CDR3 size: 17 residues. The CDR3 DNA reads TGTGCCAGCACCCTGCCAATTTGGCAGGGGGAAGGGAACGAGCAGTACTTC. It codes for CASTLPIWQGEGNEQYF.

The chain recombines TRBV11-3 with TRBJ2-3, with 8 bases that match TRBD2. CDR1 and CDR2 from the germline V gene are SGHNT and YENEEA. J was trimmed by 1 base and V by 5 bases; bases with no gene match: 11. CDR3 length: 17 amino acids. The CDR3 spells CASSHLGGGSGTDTQYF. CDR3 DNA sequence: TGTGCCAGCAGCCACTTGGGCGGGGGGTCTGGCACAGATACGCAGTATTTT.

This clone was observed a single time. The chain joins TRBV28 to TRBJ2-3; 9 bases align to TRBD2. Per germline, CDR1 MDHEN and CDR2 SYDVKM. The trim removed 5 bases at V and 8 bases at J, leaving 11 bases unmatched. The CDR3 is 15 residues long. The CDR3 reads CASSQPLAGLITQYF. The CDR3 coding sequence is TGTGCCAGCAGTCAGCCCCTAGCGGGGTTAATTACGCAGTATTTT.

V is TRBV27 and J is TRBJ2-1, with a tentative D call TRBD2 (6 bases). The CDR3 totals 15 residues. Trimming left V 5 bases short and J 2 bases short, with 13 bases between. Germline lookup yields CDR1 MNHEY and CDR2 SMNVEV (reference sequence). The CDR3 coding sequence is TGTGCCAGCAGTCGTGGAGCGGGTCCCTACAATGAGCAGTTCTTC. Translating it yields CASSRGAGPYNEQFF.

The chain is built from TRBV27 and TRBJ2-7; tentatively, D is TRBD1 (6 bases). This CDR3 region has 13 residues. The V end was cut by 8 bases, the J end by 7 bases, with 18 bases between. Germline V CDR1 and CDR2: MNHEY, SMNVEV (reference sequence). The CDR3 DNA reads TGTGCCAGCTCCAGGGCCAGGGGTTTTGAGCAGTACTTC. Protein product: CASSRARGFEQYF.

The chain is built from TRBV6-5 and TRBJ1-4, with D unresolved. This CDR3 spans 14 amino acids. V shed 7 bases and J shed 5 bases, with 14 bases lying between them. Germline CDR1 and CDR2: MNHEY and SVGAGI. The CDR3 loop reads CASTIRTGNEKLFF. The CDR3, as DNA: TGTGCCAGCACCATCAGGACGGGGAATGAAAAACTGTTTTTT.

In nucleotides, the CDR3 is TGTGCCAGCAGCTTAGAGGTAGATCTAAGCAATCAGCCCCAGCATTTT. Translating gives CASSLEVDLSNQPQHF. The chain links TRBV7-8 to TRBJ1-5; no definite D call. Germline values: CDR1 SGHVS, CDR2 FQNEAQ. V gave up 1 base and J gave up 1 base, with 11 bases separating them. This CDR3 comprises 16 residues.

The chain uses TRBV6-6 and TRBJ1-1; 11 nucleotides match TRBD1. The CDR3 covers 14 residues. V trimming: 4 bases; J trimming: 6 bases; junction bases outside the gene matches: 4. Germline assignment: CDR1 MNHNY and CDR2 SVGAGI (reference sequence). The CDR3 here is CASSFTDRGPEAFF. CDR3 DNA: TGTGCCAGCAGTTTCACGGACAGGGGGCCTGAAGCTTTCTTT.

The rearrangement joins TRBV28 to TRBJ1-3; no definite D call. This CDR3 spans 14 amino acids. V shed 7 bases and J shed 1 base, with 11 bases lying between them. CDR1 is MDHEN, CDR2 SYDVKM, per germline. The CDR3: CASTYSGSGNTIYF. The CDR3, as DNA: TGTGCCAGCACGTATAGCGGATCTGGAAACACCATATATTTT.

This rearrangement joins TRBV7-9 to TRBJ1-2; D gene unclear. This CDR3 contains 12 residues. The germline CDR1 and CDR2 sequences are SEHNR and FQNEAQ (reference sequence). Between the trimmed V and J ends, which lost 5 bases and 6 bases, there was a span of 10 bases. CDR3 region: CASSMGPDGYTF. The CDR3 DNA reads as TGTGCCAGCAGCATGGGCCCTGATGGCTACACCTTC. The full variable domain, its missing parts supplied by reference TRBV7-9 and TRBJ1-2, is DTGVSQNPRHKITKRGQNVTFRCDPISEHNRLYWYRQTLGQGPEFLTYFQNEAQLEKSRLLSDRFSAERPKGSFSTLEIQRTEQGDSAMYLCASSMGPDGYTFGSGTRLTVV.

Here the CDR3 DNA reads TGTGCCAGCAGTTTATTGGGCCCGCCTCTTAGCAATCAGCCCCAGCATTTT. Protein sequence: CASSLLGPPLSNQPQHF. The genes are TRBV28 and TRBJ1-5; the D is unclear. The CDR3 length is 17 residues. Per the germline V gene, CDR1 is MDHEN and CDR2 is SYDVKM. With 1 base removed from V and 0 bases from J, the gap between germline ends came to 13 bases.

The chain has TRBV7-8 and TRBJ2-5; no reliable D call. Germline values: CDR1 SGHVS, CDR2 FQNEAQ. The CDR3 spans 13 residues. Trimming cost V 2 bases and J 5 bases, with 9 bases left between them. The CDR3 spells CASSLPPFETQYF. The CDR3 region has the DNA TGTGCCAGCAGCTTACCTCCGTTCGAGACCCAGTACTTC.

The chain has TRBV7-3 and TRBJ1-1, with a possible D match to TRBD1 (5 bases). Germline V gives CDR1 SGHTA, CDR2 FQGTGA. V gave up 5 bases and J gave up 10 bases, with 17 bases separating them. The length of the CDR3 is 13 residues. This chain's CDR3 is CASSPTRGDLAFF. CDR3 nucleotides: TGTGCCAGCAGCCCTACGCGGGGCGACTTAGCTTTCTTT.

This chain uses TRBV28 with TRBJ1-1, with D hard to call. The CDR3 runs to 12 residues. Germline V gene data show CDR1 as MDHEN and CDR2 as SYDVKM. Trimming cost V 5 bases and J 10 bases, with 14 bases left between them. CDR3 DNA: TGTGCCAGCAGTGCCCCGTTTTTTGGAGCTTTCTTT. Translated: CASSAPFFGAFF.

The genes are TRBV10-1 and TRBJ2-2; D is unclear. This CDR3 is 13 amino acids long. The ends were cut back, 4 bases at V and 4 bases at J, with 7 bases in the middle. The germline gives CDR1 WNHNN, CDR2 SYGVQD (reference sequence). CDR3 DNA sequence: TGCGCCAGCAGTGGCCAGAGCACCGGGGAGCTGTTTTTT. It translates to CASSGQSTGELFF.

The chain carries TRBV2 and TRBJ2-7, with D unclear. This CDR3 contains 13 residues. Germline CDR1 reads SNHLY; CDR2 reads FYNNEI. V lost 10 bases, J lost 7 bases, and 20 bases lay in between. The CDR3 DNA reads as TGTGCCACAACGGTCCCTTTAATCCGGGAGCAGTACTTC. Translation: CATTVPLIREQYF.

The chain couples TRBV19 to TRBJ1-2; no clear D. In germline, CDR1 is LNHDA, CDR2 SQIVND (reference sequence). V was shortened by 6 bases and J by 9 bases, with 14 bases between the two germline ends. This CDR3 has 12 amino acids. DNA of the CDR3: TGTGCCAGTAGCTTCCGAGCAGCCAGCTACACCTTC. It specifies CASSFRAASYTF. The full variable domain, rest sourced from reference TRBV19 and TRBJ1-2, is DGGITQSPKYLFRKEGQNVTLSCEQNLNHDAMYWYRQDPGQGLRLIYYSQIVNDFQKGDIAEGYSVSREKKESFPLTVTSAQKNPTAFYLCASSFRAASYTFGSGTRLTVV.

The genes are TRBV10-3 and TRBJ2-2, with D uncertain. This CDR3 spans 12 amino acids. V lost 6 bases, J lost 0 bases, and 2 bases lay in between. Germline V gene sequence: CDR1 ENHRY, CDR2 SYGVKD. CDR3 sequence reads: CAIRSNTGELFF. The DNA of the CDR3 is TGTGCCATCAGGTCGAACACCGGGGAGCTGTTTTTT.